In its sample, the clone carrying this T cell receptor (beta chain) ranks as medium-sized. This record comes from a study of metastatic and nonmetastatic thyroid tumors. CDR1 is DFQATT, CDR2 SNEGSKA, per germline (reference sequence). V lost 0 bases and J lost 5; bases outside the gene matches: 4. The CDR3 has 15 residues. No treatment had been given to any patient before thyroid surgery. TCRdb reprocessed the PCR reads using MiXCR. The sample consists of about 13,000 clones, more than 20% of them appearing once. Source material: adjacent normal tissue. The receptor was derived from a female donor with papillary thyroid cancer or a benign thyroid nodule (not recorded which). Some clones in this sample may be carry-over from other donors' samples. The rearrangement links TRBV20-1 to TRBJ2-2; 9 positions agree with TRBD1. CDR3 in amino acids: CSARDRDRATGELFF. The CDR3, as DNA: TGCAGTGCTAGAGATAGGGACAGGGCAACCGGGGAGCTGTTTTTT.